Listed here are 18 T cell receptor beta chains from one sample, sequenced in a study of T cell responses to AZD1222 COVID-19 vaccine. Clones were read by immunoSEQ multiplex PCR, and TCRdb kept only the in-frame ones, dropping some. The sample has fewer than 200,000 clones; about nine tenths are singletons. Material: peripheral blood, obtained on day 0 of AZD1222 vaccination. These receptors were obtained from an adult in good health.

A remark on this clone: The sample has other DNA sequences that encode this CDR3 too. The chain uses TRBV7-9 and TRBJ1-6; tentative D call: TRBD1 (5 bases). From germline, CDR1 is SEHNR and CDR2 FQNEAQ (reference sequence). Trimming pared 5 bases from V and 10 bases from J, leaving 12 bases between. The CDR3 has 13 amino acids. The CDR3 loop reads CASSLVQGSPLHF. The CDR3 nucleotides read TGTGCCAGCAGCCTGGTGCAGGGATCACCCCTCCACTTT.

J is TRBJ1-5 and V is TRBV6-2 or TRBV6-3; D gene unclear. The ends were cut back, 5 bases at V and 0 bases at J, with 11 bases in the middle. Germline lookup yields CDR1 MNHEY and CDR2 SVGEGT. The CDR3 has 15 amino acids. The CDR3 here is CASSADMNSNQPQHF. The CDR3 coding sequence is TGTGCCAGCAGTGCCGACATGAATAGCAATCAGCCCCAGCATTTT.

V gene TRBV6-5 combines with J gene TRBJ1-5, with unresolved D. Between the trimmed V and J ends, which lost 2 bases and 6 bases, there was a span of 14 bases. This CDR3 contains 15 residues. Germline CDR1 and CDR2: MNHEY and SVGAGI. The DNA of the CDR3 is TGTGCCAGCAGTTACGGTAACCAATTTGCTCAGCCCCAGCATTTT. Translation: CASSYGNQFAQPQHF.

This clone was seen a single time. This chain links TRBV5-1 with TRBJ1-1, with D maybe TRBD1 (6 bases). The CDR3 loop spans 15 amino acids. V was shortened by 4 bases and J by 1 base, with 14 bases between the two germline ends. In germline, CDR1 is SGHRS, CDR2 YFSETQ. CDR3 sequence (DNA): TGCGCCAGCAGCCTTGGTCAGGACAGGAACACTGAAGCTTTCTTT. Amino acids: CASSLGQDRNTEAFF.

This CDR3 is CASSLDRASQETQYF. The CDR3 DNA sequence: TGTGCCAGCAGTCTGGACAGGGCCAGCCAAGAGACCCAGTACTTC. The V call is TRBV6-5, the J call TRBJ2-5; the match to TRBD1 covers 8 bases. This CDR3 contains 15 residues. V lost 5 bases, J lost 1 base, and 6 bases stayed unmatched. Germline V lookup: CDR1 MNHEY, CDR2 SVGAGI.

This sequence joins TRBV19 and TRBJ1-4, with D perhaps TRBD1 (5 bases). CDR3 size: 15 residues. V was pared by 3 bases and J by 5 bases, with 13 bases between. In germline, CDR1 is LNHDA, CDR2 SQIVND (reference sequence). The CDR3 coding sequence is TGTGCCAGTAGTATTGGAACAGGCCGGAATGAAAAACTGTTTTTT. This gives the protein CASSIGTGRNEKLFF.

The V gene is TRBV30, the J gene TRBJ1-6; no firm D call. With 3 bases removed from V and 13 bases from J, the gap between germline ends came to 16 bases. CDR3 size: 13 residues. Per the germline V gene, CDR1 is GTSNPN and CDR2 is SVGIG (reference sequence). CDR3 in amino acids: CAWRGTDLAPLHF. CDR3 in DNA: TGTGCCTGGAGGGGTACCGATTTGGCTCCCCTCCACTTT.

The chain is built from TRBV30 and TRBJ2-1; D possibly uses TRBD1 or TRBD2 (5 bases each). From germline, CDR1 is GTSNPN and CDR2 SVGIG (reference sequence). Between the trimmed V and J ends, which lost 3 bases and 7 bases, there was a span of 16 bases. CDR3 length: 14 amino acids. For the CDR3, the DNA is TGTGCCTGGAGGGGACGCCAGGCCCGGAATGAGCAGTTCTTC. The encoded protein is CAWRGRQARNEQFF.

The chain couples TRBV7-2 to TRBJ2-7; possibly TRBD2 for D (6 bases). The CDR3 is 13 amino acids. Trimming removed 5 bases at V and 6 bases at J, with 14 bases between. CDR1 is SGHTA and CDR2 is FQGNSA in the germline V gene. CDR3 protein: CASSPVGGLEQYF. The CDR3, as DNA: TGTGCCAGCAGCCCCGTCGGAGGGCTCGAGCAGTACTTC.

V gene TRBV2 combines with J gene TRBJ2-3, with a possible D match to TRBD2 (6 bases). The V and J ends lost 6 bases and 0 bases respectively, with 13 bases between them. The CDR3 contains 15 residues. Germline values: CDR1 SNHLY, CDR2 FYNNEI. In DNA, the CDR3 is TGTGCCAGCAGGCCAGGTAGCGGCAGCACAGATACGCAGTATTTT. It specifies CASRPGSGSTDTQYF.

The rearrangement uses TRBV28 and TRBJ2-6, with 8 nucleotides matching TRBD1. The CDR3 is 19 residues long. Germline V gene lookup returns CDR1 MDHEN and CDR2 SYDVKM. Trimming removed 2 bases from V and 1 base from J; junction bases left unmatched: 10. The CDR3 reads CASSLSVGTGASGANVLTF. In nucleotides, the CDR3 is TGTGCCAGCAGTTTAAGTGTTGGGACAGGAGCTTCTGGGGCCAACGTCCTGACTTTC.

This sequence joins TRBV6-6 and TRBJ1-2; 8 nucleotides match TRBD1. The CDR3 has 14 amino acids. The V segment lost 4 bases and the J segment 8 bases; nucleotides outside the gene matches: 9. Looked up from germline, CDR1 is MNHNY and CDR2 is SVGAGI (reference sequence). The CDR3 spells CASSSPDRENGYTF. The CDR3 nucleotides read TGTGCCAGCAGTTCCCCGGACAGGGAGAACGGCTACACCTTC.

The rearrangement links TRBV5-6 to TRBJ1-2; perhaps TRBD1 as D (5 bases). The germline V and J ends were trimmed by 3 bases and 6 bases, with 12 bases remaining between them. This CDR3 has 13 residues. Germline loops: CDR1 SGHDT, CDR2 YYEEEE. The DNA for the CDR3 is TGTGCCAGCAGCTCGCAGGGCGTCCATGGCTACACCTTC. It yields the protein CASSSQGVHGYTF.

This rearrangement joins TRBV10-1 to TRBJ2-2; 7 bases agree with TRBD1. V lost 1 base, J lost 13 bases, and 9 bases stayed unmatched. Per germline, CDR1 WNHNN and CDR2 SYGVQD (reference sequence). The CDR3 has 14 amino acids. As DNA, the CDR3 is TGCGCCAGCAGTGAGTTGGAAGGGGGCGGAGCGCTGTTTTTT. This codes for CASSELEGGGALFF.

The rearrangement joins TRBV27 to TRBJ2-5; D is ambiguous. CDR3 size: 14 residues. Germline CDR1 and CDR2: MNHEY and SMNVEV (reference sequence). V lost 3 bases to trimming and J lost 5 bases, with 13 bases between them. In DNA, the CDR3 is TGTGCCAGCAGTTTTGTAGGCGATCCGGAGACCCAGTACTTC. Translated: CASSFVGDPETQYF.

The chain recombines TRBV7-2 with TRBJ2-3; tentatively, D is TRBD1 or TRBD2 (5 bases each). Germline lookup yields CDR1 SGHTA and CDR2 FQGNSA. The CDR3 covers 16 residues. V was cut by 7 bases and J by 6 bases, with 23 bases left in between. As DNA, the CDR3 is TGTGCCAGCACCCTCCGGGGCGGAGGAAGTTGGGATACGCAGTATTTT. Its translation is CASTLRGGGSWDTQYF.

This chain joins TRBV6-4 and TRBJ1-1; D unclear. V was pared by 2 bases and J by 4 bases, with 8 bases between. The length of the CDR3 is 13 residues. Germline lookup yields CDR1 MRHNA and CDR2 SNTAGT. CDR3 loop: CASSDQAGTEAFF. DNA for the CDR3: TGTGCCAGCAGTGACCAGGCAGGCACTGAAGCTTTCTTT.

The rearrangement links TRBV6-6 to TRBJ2-7; D may be TRBD1 (6 bases). CDR1 and CDR2 (germline): MNHNY, SVGAGI (reference sequence). The CDR3 sequence is 11 residues long. Trimming stripped 8 bases from V and 5 bases from J, with 10 bases between. The CDR3 protein is CASFQGHEQYF. The CDR3 nucleotides read TGTGCCAGCTTCCAGGGGCACGAGCAGTACTTC.